This T cell receptor beta chain was sequenced for a study of blood T cell repertoires in COVID-19. Study at large: Material from acute and convalescent COVID-19 was sourced from the United States, Italy and Spain. In each case, the material was cDNA or gDNA derived from T cells, B-cell-depleted T cells, or PBMCs.

Per the original data handling: Amplifying reference gene primers gave estimates of nucleated cell counts. Libraries were prepared by immunoSEQ multiplex PCR; TCRdb keeps only in-frame clonotypes and omits some of them. That table supplies the V and J calls and clone size; D and trimming were determined from the DNA. The table shows fewer than 250,000 clones, with about 83% occurring only once. This CDR3 comprises 15 residues. J lost 5 bases, V lost 4 bases, and 5 bases had no gene match. Germline CDR1 LNHDA, CDR2 SQIVND (reference sequence). Sequencing input: peripheral blood. The receptor was derived from a woman aged 40 to 50 with active or convalescent COVID-19. V gene TRBV19 combines with J gene TRBJ2-1, with 10 positions matching TRBD1. The CDR3 nucleotides are TGTGCCAGTAGTAGGGGGACAGGGGCCCACAATGAGCAGTTCTTC. Translated: CASSRGTGAHNEQFF.